The sequence of this T cell receptor beta chain was determined in a study of blood T cell repertoires in COVID-19. CDR1 is LNHDA and CDR2 is SQIVND in the germline V gene (reference sequence). This CDR3 is built from 16 residues. Trimming removed 5 bases from V and 11 bases from J; junction bases left unmatched: 13. Original processing methods: Estimated nucleated cell counts came from reference gene primer amplification. The data were produced by immunoSEQ multiplex PCR, yet TCRdb's version contains in-frame clones alone and is incomplete. V and J calls and clone size are given by that table; D and trimming were obtained from the DNA. Here the sample spans hundreds of thousands of clones, around 84% being singletons.

The source of this sequence is a woman of 80 years or more with active or convalescent COVID-19. Sequencing was done on a sample of peripheral blood. The chain recombines TRBV19 with TRBJ1-5, with TRBD1 identical over 12 bases. CDR3: CASSLRDRGRFGAQHF. The CDR3 region has the DNA TGTGCCAGTAGTCTAAGGGACAGGGGGCGTTTTGGGGCCCAGCATTTT.